The text below deals with one T cell receptor (beta chain). This entry comes from a study of blood T cell repertoires in COVID-19. Turning to the study itself: PBMCs, B-cell-depleted T cells, or T cells were the source of the cDNA or gDNA that made up the material.

Researchers sorted participants into cohorts using their self-reported clinical history. CDR1 and CDR2 (germline): MNHNY, SVGAGI (reference sequence). After removal of 6 bases from V and 4 bases from J, the junction contained 5 bases not matched to a gene. This CDR3 has 14 amino acids. Original analysis: Amplification of reference gene primers provided the estimated nucleated cell counts. This table comes from immunoSEQ multiplex PCR, and its TCRdb copy is limited to in-frame clones, with some not included. V and J calls and clone size are copied from that table; D and trimming were computed from the DNA. The sample consists of 340,000 or so clones, approximately 83% of them appearing once.

The sequence was obtained from a woman in her forties with acute COVID-19. The chain joins TRBV6-6 to TRBJ1-5, with 8 bases fitting TRBD1. Sequencing was carried out using PBMCs or T cells enriched from blood (not recorded which). CDR3: CASSYDRGNQPQHF. The DNA for the CDR3 is TGTGCCAGCAGCTATGACAGGGGTAATCAGCCCCAGCATTTT.